This TCR beta chain was sequenced during a study of blood T cell repertoires in COVID-19. Study as a whole: Spain, Italy and the United States supplied samples that represented acute and convalescent COVID-19.

The assay was immunoSEQ multiplex PCR, and TCRdb's table has in-frame clones only and misses some. The table has 170,000 or so clones, approximately 88% seen once; the top ten hold 7%. The CDR3 runs 14 residues. Germline CDR1 SGHNT, CDR2 YYREEE (reference sequence). V shed 3 bases and J shed 6 bases, with 15 bases lying between them. This chain joins TRBV5-4 and TRBJ1-2, with D tentatively TRBD1 (6 bases). The receptor was isolated from a woman between 35 and 50 years old with COVID-19, enrolled during active disease. What was sequenced was peripheral blood. CDR3 DNA sequence: TGTGCCAGCAGCTCACGGGCCTCAGGGGATGGCTACACCTTC. Amino acid sequence: CASSSRASGDGYTF.